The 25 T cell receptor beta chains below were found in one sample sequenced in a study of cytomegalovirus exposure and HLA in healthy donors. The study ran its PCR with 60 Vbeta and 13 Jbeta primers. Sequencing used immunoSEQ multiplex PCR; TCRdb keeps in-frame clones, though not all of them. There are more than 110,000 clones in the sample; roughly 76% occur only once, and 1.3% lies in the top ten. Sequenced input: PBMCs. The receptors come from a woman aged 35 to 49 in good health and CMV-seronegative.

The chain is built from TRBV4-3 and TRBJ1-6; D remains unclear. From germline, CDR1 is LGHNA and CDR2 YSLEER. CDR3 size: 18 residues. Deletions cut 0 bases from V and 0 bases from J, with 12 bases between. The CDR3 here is CASSQDFGKSSYNSPLHF. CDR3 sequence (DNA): TGCGCCAGCAGCCAAGATTTCGGGAAAAGCTCCTATAATTCACCCCTCCACTTT.

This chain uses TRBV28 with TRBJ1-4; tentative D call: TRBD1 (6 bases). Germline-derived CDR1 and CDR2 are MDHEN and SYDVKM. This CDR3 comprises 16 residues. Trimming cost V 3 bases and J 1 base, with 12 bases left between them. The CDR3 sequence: CASSLGGAGTNEKLFF. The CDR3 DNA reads TGTGCCAGCAGTTTGGGGGGGGCGGGAACTAATGAAAAACTGTTTTTT.

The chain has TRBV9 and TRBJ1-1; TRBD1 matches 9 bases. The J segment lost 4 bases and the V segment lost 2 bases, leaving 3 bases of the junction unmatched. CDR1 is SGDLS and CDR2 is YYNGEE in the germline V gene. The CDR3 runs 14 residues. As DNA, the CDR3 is TGTGCCAGCAGCGTTAGGACAGGGGCCACTGAAGCTTTCTTT. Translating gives CASSVRTGATEAFF.

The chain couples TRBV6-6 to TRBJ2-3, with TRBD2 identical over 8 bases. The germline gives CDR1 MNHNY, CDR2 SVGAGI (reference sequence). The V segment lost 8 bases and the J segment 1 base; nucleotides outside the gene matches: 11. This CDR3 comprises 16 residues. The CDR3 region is CASFSSSGGGTDTQYF. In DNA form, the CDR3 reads TGTGCCAGCTTTTCCTCAAGCGGGGGTGGCACAGATACGCAGTATTTT.

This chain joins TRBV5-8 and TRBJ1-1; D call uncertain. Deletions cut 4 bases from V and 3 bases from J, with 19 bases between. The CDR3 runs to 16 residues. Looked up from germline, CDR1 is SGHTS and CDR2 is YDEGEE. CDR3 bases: TGTGCCAGCAGCCCGATAACTTCACGGGGTGACACTGAAGCTTTCTTT. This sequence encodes CASSPITSRGDTEAFF.

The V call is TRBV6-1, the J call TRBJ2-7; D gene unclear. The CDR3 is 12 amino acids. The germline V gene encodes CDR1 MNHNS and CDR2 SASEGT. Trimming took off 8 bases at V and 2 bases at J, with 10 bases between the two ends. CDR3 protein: CASVTETYEQYF. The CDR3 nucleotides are TGTGCCAGCGTAACGGAGACCTACGAGCAGTACTTC.

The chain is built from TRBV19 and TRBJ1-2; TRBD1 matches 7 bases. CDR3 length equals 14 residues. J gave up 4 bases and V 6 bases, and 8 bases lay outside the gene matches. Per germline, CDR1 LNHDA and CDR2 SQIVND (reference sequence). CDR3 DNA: TGTGCCAGTAGCCCTGACAGGGAGCCCTATGGCTACACCTTC. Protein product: CASSPDREPYGYTF.

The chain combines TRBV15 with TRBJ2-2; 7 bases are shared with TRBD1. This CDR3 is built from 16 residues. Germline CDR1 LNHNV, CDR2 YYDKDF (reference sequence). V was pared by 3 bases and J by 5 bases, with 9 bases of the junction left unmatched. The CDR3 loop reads CATSSPGTARTGELFF. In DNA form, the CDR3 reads TGTGCCACCAGCAGCCCTGGGACAGCTCGTACCGGGGAGCTGTTTTTT.

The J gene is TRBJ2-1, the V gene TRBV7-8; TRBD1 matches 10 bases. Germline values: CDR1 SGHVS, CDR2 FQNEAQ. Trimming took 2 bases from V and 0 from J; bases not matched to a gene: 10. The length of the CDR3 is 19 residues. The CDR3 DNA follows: TGTGCCAGCAGCTTAATCCGGACAGGGGGAATCTCCTCCTACAATGAGCAGTTCTTC. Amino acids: CASSLIRTGGISSYNEQFF.

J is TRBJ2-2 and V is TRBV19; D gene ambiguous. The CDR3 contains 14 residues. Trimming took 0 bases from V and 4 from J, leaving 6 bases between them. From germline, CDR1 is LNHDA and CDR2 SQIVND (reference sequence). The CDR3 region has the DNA TGTGCCAGTAGTATAGACAGTACCACCGGGGAGCTGTTTTTT. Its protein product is CASSIDSTTGELFF.

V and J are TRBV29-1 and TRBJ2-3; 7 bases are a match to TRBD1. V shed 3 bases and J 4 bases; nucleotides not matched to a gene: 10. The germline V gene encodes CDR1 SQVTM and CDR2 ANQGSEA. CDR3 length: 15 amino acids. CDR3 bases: TGCAGCGTTGAGGCCCGGACAGGAAGGTCAGATACGCAGTATTTT. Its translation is CSVEARTGRSDTQYF.

CDR3 nucleotides: TGCGCCAGCAGCTTGGAGGGACAGCGCACAGATACGCAGTATTTT. Its protein product is CASSLEGQRTDTQYF. V is TRBV5-1 and J is TRBJ2-3; 7 nucleotides agree with TRBD1. Unmatched junction bases numbered 2, after V lost 0 bases and J lost 1 base. This CDR3 is built from 15 residues. The germline gives CDR1 SGHRS, CDR2 YFSETQ.

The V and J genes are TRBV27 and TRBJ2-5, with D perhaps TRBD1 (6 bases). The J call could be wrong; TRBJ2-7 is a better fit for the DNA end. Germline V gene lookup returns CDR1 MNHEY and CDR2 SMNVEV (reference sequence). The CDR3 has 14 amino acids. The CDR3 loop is CASSSPGHYYEQYF. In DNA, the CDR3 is TGTGCCAGCAGTTCCCCGGGACATTACTACGAGCAGTACTTC.

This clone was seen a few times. The CDR3: CASDRTRGYGYTF. Written as DNA, the CDR3 is TGTGCCAGTGACAGGACCCGGGGCTATGGCTACACCTTC. This sequence joins TRBV6-1 and TRBJ1-2; TRBD1 is a possible D gene (6 bases). The CDR3 consists of 13 residues. Germline V CDR1 and CDR2: MNHNS, SASEGT. Deletions cut 9 bases from V and 4 bases from J, with 15 bases between.

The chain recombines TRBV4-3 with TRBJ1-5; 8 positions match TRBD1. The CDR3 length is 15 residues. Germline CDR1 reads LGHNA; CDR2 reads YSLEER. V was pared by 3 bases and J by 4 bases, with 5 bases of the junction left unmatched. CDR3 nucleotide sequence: TGCGCCAGCAGCCAGGCGACAGGGGAGAATCAGCCCCAGCATTTT. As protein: CASSQATGENQPQHF.

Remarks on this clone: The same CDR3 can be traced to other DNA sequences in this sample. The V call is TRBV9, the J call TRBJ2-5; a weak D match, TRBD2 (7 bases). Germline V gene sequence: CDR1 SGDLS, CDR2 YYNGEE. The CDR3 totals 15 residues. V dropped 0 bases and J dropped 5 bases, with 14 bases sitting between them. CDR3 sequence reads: CASSVGGGARETQYF. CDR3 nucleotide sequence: TGTGCCAGCAGCGTAGGTGGGGGGGCCAGGGAGACCCAGTACTTC.

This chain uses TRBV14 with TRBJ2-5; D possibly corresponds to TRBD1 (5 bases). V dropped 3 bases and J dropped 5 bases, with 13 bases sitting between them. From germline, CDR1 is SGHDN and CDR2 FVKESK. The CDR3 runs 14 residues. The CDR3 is CASSQGPMGETQYF. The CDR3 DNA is TGTGCCAGCAGCCAGGGGCCTATGGGGGAGACCCAGTACTTC.

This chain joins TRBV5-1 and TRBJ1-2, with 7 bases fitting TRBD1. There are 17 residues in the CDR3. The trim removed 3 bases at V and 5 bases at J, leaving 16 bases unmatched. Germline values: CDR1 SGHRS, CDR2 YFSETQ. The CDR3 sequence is CASSSFRTGNQPYGYTF. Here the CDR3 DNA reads TGCGCCAGCAGCTCCTTTCGGACAGGAAATCAACCATATGGCTACACCTTC.

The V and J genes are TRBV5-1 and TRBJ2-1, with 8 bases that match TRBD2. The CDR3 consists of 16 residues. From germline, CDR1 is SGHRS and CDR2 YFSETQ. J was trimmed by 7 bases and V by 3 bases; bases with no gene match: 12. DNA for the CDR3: TGCGCCAGCAGCTCCGGGGGGACTCGCGGGGGGAATGAGCAGTTCTTC. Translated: CASSSGGTRGGNEQFF.

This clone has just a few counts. The CDR3 DNA reads as TGTGCCAGCAGCACTGGACGGCGGGCAGATACGCAGTATTTT. Translating it yields CASSTGRRADTQYF. The chain links TRBV5-6 to TRBJ2-3, with a tentative D call TRBD2 (5 bases). Between the trimmed V and J ends, which lost 4 bases and 4 bases, there was a span of 13 bases. Germline V gene sequence: CDR1 SGHDT, CDR2 YYEEEE. The CDR3 is 14 amino acids.

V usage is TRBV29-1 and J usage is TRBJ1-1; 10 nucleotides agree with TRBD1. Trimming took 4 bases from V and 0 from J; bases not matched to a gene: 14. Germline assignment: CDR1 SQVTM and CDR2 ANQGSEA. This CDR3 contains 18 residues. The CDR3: CSVVGAPGTGVMNTEAFF. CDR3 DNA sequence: TGCAGCGTTGTAGGGGCCCCCGGGACAGGGGTCATGAACACTGAAGCTTTCTTT.

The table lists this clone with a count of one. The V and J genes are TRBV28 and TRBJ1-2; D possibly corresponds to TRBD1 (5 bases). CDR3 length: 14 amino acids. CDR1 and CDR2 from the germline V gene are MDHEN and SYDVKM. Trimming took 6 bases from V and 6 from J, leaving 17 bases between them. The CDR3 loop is CASRGGGISNGYTF. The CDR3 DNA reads TGTGCCAGCAGAGGTGGGGGGATTTCCAATGGCTACACCTTC.

The chain's CDR3 is CASRPGQLSNQPQHF. The CDR3 DNA reads TGTGCCAGCAGGCCGGGACAGCTTAGCAATCAGCCCCAGCATTTT. This sequence joins TRBV6-5 and TRBJ1-5, with 7 bases fitting TRBD1. The CDR3 is 15 amino acids. CDR1 and CDR2 (germline): MNHEY, SVGAGI. Trimming cost V 6 bases and J 0 bases; bases outside gene matches: 5.

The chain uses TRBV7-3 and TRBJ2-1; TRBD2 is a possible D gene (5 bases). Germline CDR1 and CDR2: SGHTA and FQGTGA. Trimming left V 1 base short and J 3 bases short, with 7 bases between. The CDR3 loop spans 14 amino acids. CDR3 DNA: TGTGCCAGCAGCTTAAGCCGGGACTACAATGAGCAGTTCTTC. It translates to CASSLSRDYNEQFF.

CDR3 in amino acids: CATRPRNYGYTF. CDR3 DNA: TGTGCTACCAGACCGAGGAACTATGGCTACACCTTC. The genes are TRBV28 and TRBJ1-2; D not resolved. Germline V gene data show CDR1 as MDHEN and CDR2 as SYDVKM. This CDR3 comprises 12 residues.